The 7 T cell receptor beta chains below come from one sample, sequenced in a study of T cells in Graves' hyperthyroidism and ophthalmopathy (dated by TCRdb to about 2019). The library was produced with multiplex PCR. Sequencing was carried out with an Illumina HiSeq 2000. Amplification of TCR beta CDR3 regions was carried out from RNA transcripts. A first-round RT-PCR of the TCR CDR3 used the HTBI primer set with the Qiagen OneStep RT-PCR kit. TCRdb reprocessing: public reads trimmed at Q25 with fastp, clones called with MiXCR, in-frame beta chains kept. Merged by CDR3 protein, the rows form single entries marked with the most common genes and DNA. The sample table shows 400,000 to 600,000 distinct CDR3 sequences, and 20% to 25% are seen once. Roughly 29% of the sample rests with the top ten. The specimen sequenced was blood. Receptors originate from a man aged 18 to 29 with Graves' hyperthyroidism.

At least ten counts were recorded for this clonotype. The chain is built from TRBV12-3 or TRBV12-4 and TRBJ2-7; 7 nucleotides agree with TRBD1. The CDR3 is made up of 15 amino acids. The ends lost 5 bases at V and 3 bases at J; junction bases unmatched: 10. CDR3 nucleotide sequence: TGTGCCAGCAGTCTTGGACAGGAAAACTACTACGAGCAGTACTTC. Its protein product is CASSLGQENYYEQYF.

This clonotype was counted at least ten times. The chain has TRBV7-9 and TRBJ2-7; TRBD2 aligns across 7 bases. J gave up 0 bases and V 1 base, and 3 bases lay outside the gene matches. CDR1 and CDR2 (germline): SEHNR, FQNEAQ (reference sequence). The CDR3 runs to 15 residues. CDR3 residues: CASSLGGLSSYEQYF. The CDR3 DNA reads as TGTGCCAGCAGCTTAGGGGGACTAAGCTCCTACGAGCAGTACTTC.

The chain recombines TRBV10-3 with TRBJ1-1; D is undetermined. The CDR3 is 14 amino acids. Germline-derived CDR1 and CDR2 are ENHRY and SYGVKD. V gave up 0 bases and J gave up 3 bases, with 8 bases separating them. Written as DNA, the CDR3 is TGTGCCATCAGTGAGTCGGTAGACTACACTGAAGCTTTCTTT. It is translated as CAISESVDYTEAFF.

This clonotype was seen ten or more times. The chain has TRBV6-1 and TRBJ1-5; D ambiguous. Germline V CDR1 and CDR2: MNHNS, SASEGT. This CDR3 is 15 amino acids long. Trimming pared 8 bases from V and 5 bases from J, leaving 19 bases between. In DNA form, the CDR3 reads TGTGCCAGCGTAGAAAGAGTCGGTTCGGATCAGCCCCAGCATTTT. Protein product: CASVERVGSDQPQHF.

Ten or more counts support this clonotype. V and J are TRBV12-3 or TRBV12-4 and TRBJ1-2, with 8 bases matching TRBD1. J lost 4 bases, V lost 5 bases, and 6 bases had no gene match. This CDR3 comprises 14 residues. The CDR3 sequence is CASSGGQALYGYTF. Written as DNA, the CDR3 is TGTGCCAGCAGTGGGGGACAGGCCCTCTATGGCTACACCTTC.

With regard to this clonotype: This may arise from a read error, as a much more abundant clone is one base away. The rearrangement links TRBV11-2 to TRBJ1-1, with D unclear. This CDR3 has 15 residues. In germline, CDR1 is SGHAT, CDR2 FQNNGV. The CDR3 spells CASRDPSLGGTEACF. In DNA, the CDR3 is TGTGCCAGCAGAGACCCCTCCCTGGGAGGTACTGAAGCTTGCTTT.

Note on this clonotype: The CDR3 does not end in the conserved phenylalanine or tryptophan, so this is likely a read error. It is unclear where the CDR3 begins or ends on the DNA, so no DNA is shown, and the CDR3 is as TCRdb lists it. The V call is TRBV7-8, the J call TRBJ1-2; the table names TRBD1, a call not compared with the DNA. Ends included, the CDR3 has 13 residues. The germline CDR1 and CDR2 sequences are SGHVS and FQNEAQ. This CDR3 is CASGFFGGAGYRL.